This T cell receptor beta chain emerged from a study of OX40 agonist ivuxolimab in advanced cancers. Study summary: The patients' treatment was ivuxolimab, an agonistic anti-OX40 (CD134) antibody.

Only in-frame clones appear in the TCRdb table, and some are missing; sequencing was by immunoSEQ multiplex PCR. The sample shows fewer than 95,000 clones, under 95% of them seen only once. This clone was counted once. The CDR3 spans 17 residues. The V gene lost 2 bases and the J gene lost 0 bases, with 14 bases spanning the gap. Germline V gene data show CDR1 as MDHEN and CDR2 as SYDVKM. The chain employs TRBV28 and TRBJ1-3, with no clear D. Sequenced here: CD4+ or CD8+ T cells sorted from blood, sampled in a trial of the OX40 agonist ivuxolimab. The sequence derives from an adult with an advanced solid tumor such as melanoma, head and neck, liver or kidney cancer. DNA for the CDR3: TGTGCCAGCAGTTTACAGTACTGGACGGGCTCTGGAAACACCATATATTTT. Translating gives CASSLQYWTGSGNTIYF.